One and the same sample provided the 7 T cell receptor beta chains below, sequenced in a study of cytomegalovirus exposure and HLA in healthy donors. PCR amplification relied on 60 Vbeta primers (plus 13 Jbeta primers). Assay: immunoSEQ multiplex PCR; the TCRdb copy retains only in-frame clones and omits some. The table shows 93,000 or so clones, with roughly 79% occurring only once. The sequenced material came from PBMCs. These TCRs come from a man between 50 and 59 years old in good health and CMV-seropositive.

J is TRBJ1-1 and V is TRBV9, with 7 positions matching TRBD1. The CDR3 contains 12 residues. Germline-derived CDR1 and CDR2 are SGDLS and YYNGEE. J gave up 8 bases and V 2 bases, and 3 bases lay outside the gene matches. CDR3 loop: CASSVQDREAFF. The CDR3 DNA reads TGTGCCAGCAGCGTCCAGGACAGGGAAGCTTTCTTT.

In DNA, the CDR3 is TGTGCCAGTAGTTATCGGGATAGCGGGAGACTAGAGACCCAGTACTTC. It encodes CASSYRDSGRLETQYF. The chain carries TRBV19 and TRBJ2-5; 9 nucleotides match TRBD2. Per germline, CDR1 LNHDA and CDR2 SQIVND (reference sequence). V lost 5 bases, J lost 4 bases, and 11 bases stayed unmatched. This CDR3 is 16 amino acids long.

The rearrangement links TRBV10-3 to TRBJ1-1; 8 nucleotides match TRBD1. The CDR3 loop spans 12 amino acids. Per germline, CDR1 ENHRY and CDR2 SYGVKD. Trimming removed 11 bases from V and 2 bases from J; junction bases left unmatched: 4. DNA for the CDR3: TGTGCCGCGCAGGGGGCCAACACTGAAGCTTTCTTT. It yields the protein CAAQGANTEAFF.

This chain uses TRBV28 with TRBJ2-1; 11 nucleotides agree with TRBD1. J gave up 4 bases and V 7 bases, and 9 bases lay outside the gene matches. This CDR3 is built from 16 residues. The germline V gene encodes CDR1 MDHEN and CDR2 SYDVKM. The CDR3 is CASTHTGDRGYNEQFF. The CDR3 nucleotides are TGTGCCAGCACCCACACTGGGGACAGGGGGTACAATGAGCAGTTCTTC.

The chain is built from TRBV7-8 and TRBJ2-1, with 9 bases aligning to TRBD1. J gave up 5 bases and V 5 bases, and 7 bases lay outside the gene matches. The V gene's germline CDR1 is SGHVS and CDR2 FQNEAQ. The CDR3 has 15 amino acids. The CDR3 reads CASSPLGQGNNEQFF. DNA for the CDR3: TGTGCCAGCAGCCCCTTGGGACAGGGCAACAATGAGCAGTTCTTC.

This clone was counted a few times. CDR3 protein: CASRPLPGLAVDNEQFF. The CDR3 coding sequence is TGTGCCAGTAGACCACTTCCGGGACTAGCGGTAGACAATGAGCAGTTCTTC. J is TRBJ2-1 and V is TRBV19, with TRBD2 matching 11 bases. V shed 6 bases and J 5 bases; nucleotides not matched to a gene: 12. Germline loops: CDR1 LNHDA, CDR2 SQIVND (reference sequence). This CDR3 is 17 amino acids long.

V gene TRBV19 combines with J gene TRBJ2-7; 13 nucleotides line up with TRBD2. V shed 10 bases and J 3 bases; nucleotides not matched to a gene: 9. CDR1 is LNHDA, CDR2 SQIVND, per germline (reference sequence). CDR3 length: 15 amino acids. Here the CDR3 DNA reads TGTGCCACCCAGACTAGCGGGAGGAGCAGCTACGAGCAGTACTTC. Its protein is CATQTSGRSSYEQYF. Supplemented by reference TRBV19 and TRBJ2-7, the full variable domain reads DGGITQSPKYLFRKEGQNVTLSCEQNLNHDAMYWYRQDPGQGLRLIYYSQIVNDFQKGDIAEGYSVSREKKESFPLTVTSAQKNPTAFYLCATQTSGRSSYEQYFGPGTRLTVT.